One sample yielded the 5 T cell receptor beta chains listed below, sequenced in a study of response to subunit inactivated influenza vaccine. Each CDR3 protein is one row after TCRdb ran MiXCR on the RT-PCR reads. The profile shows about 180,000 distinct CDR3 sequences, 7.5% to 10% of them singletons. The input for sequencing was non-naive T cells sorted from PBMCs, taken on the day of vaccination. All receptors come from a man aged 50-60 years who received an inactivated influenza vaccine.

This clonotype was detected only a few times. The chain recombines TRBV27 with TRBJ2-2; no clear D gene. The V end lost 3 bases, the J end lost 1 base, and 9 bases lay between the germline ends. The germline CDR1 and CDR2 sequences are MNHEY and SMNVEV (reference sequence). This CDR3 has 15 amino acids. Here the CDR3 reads CASSFRVGNTGELFF. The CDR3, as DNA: TGTGCCAGCAGTTTTAGGGTAGGGAACACCGGGGAGCTGTTTTTT.

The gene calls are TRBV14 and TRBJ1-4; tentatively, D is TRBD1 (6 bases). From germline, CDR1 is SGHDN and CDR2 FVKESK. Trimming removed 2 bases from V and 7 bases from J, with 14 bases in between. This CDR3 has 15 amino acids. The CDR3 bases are TGTGCCAGCAGCCAATTCGCAGGGGATCTTGAAAAACTGTTTTTT. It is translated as CASSQFAGDLEKLFF.

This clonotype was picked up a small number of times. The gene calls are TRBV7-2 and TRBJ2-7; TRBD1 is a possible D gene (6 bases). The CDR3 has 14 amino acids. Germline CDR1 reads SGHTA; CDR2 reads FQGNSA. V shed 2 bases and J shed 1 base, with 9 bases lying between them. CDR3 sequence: CASSLMDSSYEQYF. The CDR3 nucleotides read TGTGCCAGCAGCTTAATGGACAGTTCCTACGAGCAGTACTTC.

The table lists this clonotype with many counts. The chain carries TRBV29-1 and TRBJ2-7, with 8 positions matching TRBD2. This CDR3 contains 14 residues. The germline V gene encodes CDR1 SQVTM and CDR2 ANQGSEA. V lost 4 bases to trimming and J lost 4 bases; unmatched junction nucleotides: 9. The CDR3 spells CSVVHAVAGYEQYF. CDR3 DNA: TGCAGCGTTGTCCACGCAGTAGCGGGATACGAGCAGTACTTC.

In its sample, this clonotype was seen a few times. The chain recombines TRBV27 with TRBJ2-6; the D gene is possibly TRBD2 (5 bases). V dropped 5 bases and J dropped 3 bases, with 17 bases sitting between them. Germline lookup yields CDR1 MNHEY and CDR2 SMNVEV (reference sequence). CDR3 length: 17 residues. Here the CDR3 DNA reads TGTGCCAGCAGTCCGGGATATAGGTCGGATGGGGCCAACGTCCTGACTTTC. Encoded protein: CASSPGYRSDGANVLTF.